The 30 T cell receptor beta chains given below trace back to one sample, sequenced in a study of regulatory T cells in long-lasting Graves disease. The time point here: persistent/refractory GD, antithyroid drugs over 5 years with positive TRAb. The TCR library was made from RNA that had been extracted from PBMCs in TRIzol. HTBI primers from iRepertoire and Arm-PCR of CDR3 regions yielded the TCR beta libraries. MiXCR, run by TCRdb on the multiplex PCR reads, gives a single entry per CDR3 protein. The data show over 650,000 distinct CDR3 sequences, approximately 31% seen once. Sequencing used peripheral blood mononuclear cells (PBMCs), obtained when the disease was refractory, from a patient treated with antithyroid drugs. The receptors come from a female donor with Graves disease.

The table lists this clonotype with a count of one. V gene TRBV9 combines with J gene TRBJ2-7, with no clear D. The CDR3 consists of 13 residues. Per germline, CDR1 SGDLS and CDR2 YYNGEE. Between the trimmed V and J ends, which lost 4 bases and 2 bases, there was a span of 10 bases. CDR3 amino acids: CASSKTAAYEQYF. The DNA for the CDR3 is TGTGCCAGCAGCAAGACTGCGGCCTACGAGCAGTACTTC.

In nucleotides, the CDR3 is TGTGCCAGCAGTTTATGGCCGACTAGTTTGGGCCGGAGAGATCCCTACGAGCAGTACTTC. Protein sequence: CASSLWPTSLGRRDPYEQYF. The V gene is TRBV28, the J gene TRBJ2-7; D is perhaps TRBD2 (6 bases). V was pared by 0 bases and J by 2 bases, with 26 bases between. Germline CDR1 reads MDHEN; CDR2 reads SYDVKM. The CDR3 has 20 amino acids. Based on the CDR3 plus reference TRBV28 and TRBJ2-7, the full variable domain is DVKVTQSSRYLVKRTGEKVFLECVQDMDHENMFWYRQDPGLGLRLIYFSYDVKMKEKGDIPEGYSVSREKKERFSLILESASTNQTSMYLCASSLWPTSLGRRDPYEQYFGPGTRLTVT.

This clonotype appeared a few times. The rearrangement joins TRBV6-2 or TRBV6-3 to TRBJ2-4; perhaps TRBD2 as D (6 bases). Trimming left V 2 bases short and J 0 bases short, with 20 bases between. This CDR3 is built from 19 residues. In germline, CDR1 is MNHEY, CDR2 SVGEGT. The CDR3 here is CASSYNPGSTSLAKNIQYF. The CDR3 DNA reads TGTGCCAGCAGTTACAACCCGGGATCTACTAGCTTAGCCAAAAACATTCAGTACTTC.

Here the CDR3 reads CASQVFRGREKLFF. In DNA form, the CDR3 reads TGTGCCAGCCAAGTGTTCAGGGGCAGGGAAAAACTGTTTTTT. V gene TRBV6-1 combines with J gene TRBJ1-4, with D maybe TRBD1 (6 bases). CDR3 length equals 14 residues. Germline V CDR1 and CDR2: MNHNS, SASEGT. V was cut by 8 bases and J by 8 bases, with 18 bases left in between.

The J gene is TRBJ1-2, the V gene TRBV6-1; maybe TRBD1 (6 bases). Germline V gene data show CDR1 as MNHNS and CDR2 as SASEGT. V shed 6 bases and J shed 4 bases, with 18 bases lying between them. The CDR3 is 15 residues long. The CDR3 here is CASREGGLQFYGYTF. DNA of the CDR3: TGTGCCAGCAGAGAGGGGGGACTTCAGTTCTATGGCTACACCTTC.

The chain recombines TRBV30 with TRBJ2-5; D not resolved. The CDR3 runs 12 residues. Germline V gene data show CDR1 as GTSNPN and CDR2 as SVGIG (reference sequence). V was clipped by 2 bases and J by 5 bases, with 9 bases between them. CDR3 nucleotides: TGTGCCTGGAGTTGGGGTCAGGAGACCCAGTACTTC. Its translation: CAWSWGQETQYF.

The CDR3 DNA is TGTGCCAGCAGCGTGCTAGCGGTCTTACAAGAGACCCAGTACTTC. Its protein is CASSVLAVLQETQYF. This chain connects TRBV7-9 to TRBJ2-5; the match to TRBD2 covers 7 bases. Germline CDR1 reads SEHNR; CDR2 reads FQNEAQ (reference sequence). With 5 bases clipped from V and 2 bases from J, the junction kept 8 bases outside the gene matches. CDR3 length: 15 residues.

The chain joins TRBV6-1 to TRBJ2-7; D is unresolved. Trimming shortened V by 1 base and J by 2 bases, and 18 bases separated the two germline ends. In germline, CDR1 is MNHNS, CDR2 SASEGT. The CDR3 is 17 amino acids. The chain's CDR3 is CASSEDYGETEAYEQYF. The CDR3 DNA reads TGTGCCAGCAGTGAAGATTACGGCGAGACGGAAGCCTACGAGCAGTACTTC.

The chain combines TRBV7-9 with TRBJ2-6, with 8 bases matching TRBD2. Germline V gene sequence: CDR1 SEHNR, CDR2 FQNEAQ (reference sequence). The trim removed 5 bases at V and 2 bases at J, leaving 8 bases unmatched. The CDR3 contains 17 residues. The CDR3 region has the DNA TGTGCCAGCAGCCGTCGGGGGGGGTCGACTGGGGCCAACGTCCTGACTTTC. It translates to CASSRRGGSTGANVLTF.

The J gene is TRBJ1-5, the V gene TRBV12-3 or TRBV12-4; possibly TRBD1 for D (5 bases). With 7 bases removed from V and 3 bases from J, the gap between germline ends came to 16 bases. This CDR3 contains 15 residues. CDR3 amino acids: CASTLQDTLNQPQHF. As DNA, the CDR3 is TGTGCCAGCACATTACAGGATACCCTCAATCAGCCCCAGCATTTT.

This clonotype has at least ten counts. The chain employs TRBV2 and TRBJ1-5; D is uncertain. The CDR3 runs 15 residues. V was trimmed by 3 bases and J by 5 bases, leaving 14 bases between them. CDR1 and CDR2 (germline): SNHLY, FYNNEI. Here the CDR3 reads CASSDPRSIDQPQHF. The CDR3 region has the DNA TGTGCCAGCAGTGATCCCAGATCCATCGATCAGCCCCAGCATTTT.

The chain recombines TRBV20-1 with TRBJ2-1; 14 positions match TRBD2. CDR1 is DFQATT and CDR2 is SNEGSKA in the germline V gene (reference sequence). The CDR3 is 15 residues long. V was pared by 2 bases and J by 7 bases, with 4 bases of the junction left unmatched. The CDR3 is CSARSGTSGSNEQFF. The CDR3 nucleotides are TGCAGTGCTAGATCCGGGACTAGCGGGAGTAATGAGCAGTTCTTC.

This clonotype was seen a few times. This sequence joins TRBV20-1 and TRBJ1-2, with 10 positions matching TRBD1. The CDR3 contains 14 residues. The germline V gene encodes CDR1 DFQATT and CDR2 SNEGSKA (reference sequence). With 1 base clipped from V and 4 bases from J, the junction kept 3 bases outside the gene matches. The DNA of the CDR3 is TGCAGTGCTAGAGCTGGACAGGGGGGCTATGGCTACACCTTC. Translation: CSARAGQGGYGYTF.

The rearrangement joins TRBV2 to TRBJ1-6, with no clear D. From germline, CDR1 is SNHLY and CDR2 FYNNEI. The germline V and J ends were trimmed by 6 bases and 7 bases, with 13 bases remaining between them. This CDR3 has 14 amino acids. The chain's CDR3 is CASRTSVLNSPLHF. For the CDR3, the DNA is TGTGCCAGCAGAACATCCGTTTTAAATTCACCCCTCCACTTT.

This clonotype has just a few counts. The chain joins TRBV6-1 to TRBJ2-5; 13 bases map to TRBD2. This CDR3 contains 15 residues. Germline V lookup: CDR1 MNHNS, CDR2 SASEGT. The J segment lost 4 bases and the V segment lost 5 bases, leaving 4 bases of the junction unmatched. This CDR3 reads CASSRTSGRGETQYF. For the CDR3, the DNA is TGTGCCAGCAGTCGGACTAGCGGGAGAGGAGAGACCCAGTACTTC.

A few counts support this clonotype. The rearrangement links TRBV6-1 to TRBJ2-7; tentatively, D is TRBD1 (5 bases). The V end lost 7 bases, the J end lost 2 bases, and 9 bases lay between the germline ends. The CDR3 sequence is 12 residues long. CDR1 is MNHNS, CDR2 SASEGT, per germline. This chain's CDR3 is CASTDIPYEQYF. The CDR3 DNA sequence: TGTGCCAGCACGGACATCCCCTACGAGCAGTACTTC.

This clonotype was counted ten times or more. The CDR3 protein is CAIRGTGANYGYTF. The CDR3, as DNA: TGTGCCATCAGAGGGACAGGGGCTAACTATGGCTACACCTTC. V usage is TRBV10-3 and J usage is TRBJ1-2, with 10 bases that match TRBD1. Germline CDR1 ENHRY, CDR2 SYGVKD. Trimming at V came to 6 bases and at J to 0 bases, leaving 1 base not matched to a gene. CDR3 length equals 14 residues.

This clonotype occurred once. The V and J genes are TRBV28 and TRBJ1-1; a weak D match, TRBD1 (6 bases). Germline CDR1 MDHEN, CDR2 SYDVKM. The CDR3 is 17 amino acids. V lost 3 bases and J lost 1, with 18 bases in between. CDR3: CASSLIPGSRGNTEAFF. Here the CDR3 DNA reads TGTGCCAGCAGTTTGATCCCCGGGAGCAGGGGGAACACTGAAGCTTTCTTT.

CDR3 amino acids: CASSRGQKAFF. The CDR3 nucleotides read TGTGCCAGCAGTCGCGGACAGAAAGCTTTCTTT. The chain links TRBV12-3 or TRBV12-4 to TRBJ1-1; TRBD1 might be the D (6 bases). Trimming took off 5 bases at V and 9 bases at J, with 10 bases between the two ends. The CDR3 is 11 residues long.

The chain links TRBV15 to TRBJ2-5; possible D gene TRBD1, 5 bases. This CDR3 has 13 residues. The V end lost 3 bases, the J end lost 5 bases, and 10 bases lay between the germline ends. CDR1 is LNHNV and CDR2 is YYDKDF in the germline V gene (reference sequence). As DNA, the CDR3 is TGTGCCACCAGCAGGACAGTCCGGGAGACCCAGTACTTC. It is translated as CATSRTVRETQYF.

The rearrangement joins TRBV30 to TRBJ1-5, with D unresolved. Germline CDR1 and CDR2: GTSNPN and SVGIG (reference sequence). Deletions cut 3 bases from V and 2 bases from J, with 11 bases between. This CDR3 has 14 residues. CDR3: CAWRGSGGNQPQHF. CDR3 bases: TGTGCCTGGAGGGGATCGGGTGGCAATCAGCCCCAGCATTTT.

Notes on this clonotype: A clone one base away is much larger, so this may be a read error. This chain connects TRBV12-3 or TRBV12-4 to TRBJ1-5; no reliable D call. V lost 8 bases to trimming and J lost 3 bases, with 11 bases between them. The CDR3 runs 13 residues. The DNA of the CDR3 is TGTGCCAGCGGTGAGGCCGACAATCAGCCCCAGCATTTT. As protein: CASGEADNQPQHF.

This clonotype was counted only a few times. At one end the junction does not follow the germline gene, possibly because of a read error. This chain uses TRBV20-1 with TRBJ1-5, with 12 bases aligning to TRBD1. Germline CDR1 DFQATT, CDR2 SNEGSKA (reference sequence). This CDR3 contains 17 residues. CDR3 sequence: CSARGDRGHYSNQPQHF. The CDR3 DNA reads TGCAGTGCCAGAGGGGACAGGGGGCATTATAGCAATCAGCCCCAGCATTTT.

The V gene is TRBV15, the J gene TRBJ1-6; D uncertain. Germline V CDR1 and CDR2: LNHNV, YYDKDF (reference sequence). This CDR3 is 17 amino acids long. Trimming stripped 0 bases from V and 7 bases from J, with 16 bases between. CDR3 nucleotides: TGTGCCACCAGCAGAGAATTTCCCTTCTTATACAATTCACCCCTCCACTTT. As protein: CATSREFPFLYNSPLHF.

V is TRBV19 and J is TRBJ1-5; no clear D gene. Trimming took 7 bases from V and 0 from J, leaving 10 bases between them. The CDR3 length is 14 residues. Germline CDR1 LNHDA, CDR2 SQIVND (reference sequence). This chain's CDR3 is CASTPRDSNQPQHF. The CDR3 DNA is TGTGCCAGTACCCCGAGGGATAGCAATCAGCCCCAGCATTTT.

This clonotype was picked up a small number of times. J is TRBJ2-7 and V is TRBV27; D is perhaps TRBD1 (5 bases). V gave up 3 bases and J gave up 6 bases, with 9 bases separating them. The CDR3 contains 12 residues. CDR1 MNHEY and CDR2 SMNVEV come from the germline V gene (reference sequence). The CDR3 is CASSFQGGEQYF. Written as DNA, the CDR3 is TGTGCCAGCAGTTTTCAGGGTGGCGAGCAGTACTTC.

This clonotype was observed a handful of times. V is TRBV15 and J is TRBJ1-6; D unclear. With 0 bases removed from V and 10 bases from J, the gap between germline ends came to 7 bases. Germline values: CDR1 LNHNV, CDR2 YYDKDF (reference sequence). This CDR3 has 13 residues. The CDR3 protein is CATSRDPSSPLHF. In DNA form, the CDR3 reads TGTGCCACCAGCAGAGATCCGAGCTCACCCCTCCACTTT.

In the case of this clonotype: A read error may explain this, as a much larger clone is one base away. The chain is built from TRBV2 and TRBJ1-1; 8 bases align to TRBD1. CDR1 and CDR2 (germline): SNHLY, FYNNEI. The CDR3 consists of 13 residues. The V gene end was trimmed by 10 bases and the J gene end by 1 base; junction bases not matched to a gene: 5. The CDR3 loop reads CATVDRENTEAFF. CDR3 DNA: TGTGCCACCGTGGACAGGGAGAACACTGAAGCTTTCTTT.

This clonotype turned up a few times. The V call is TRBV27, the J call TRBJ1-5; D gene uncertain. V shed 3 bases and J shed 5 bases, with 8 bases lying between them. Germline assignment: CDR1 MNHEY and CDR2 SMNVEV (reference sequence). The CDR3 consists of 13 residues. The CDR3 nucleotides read TGTGCCAGCAGTTTTCGAGTCTATCAGCCCCAGCATTTT. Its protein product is CASSFRVYQPQHF.

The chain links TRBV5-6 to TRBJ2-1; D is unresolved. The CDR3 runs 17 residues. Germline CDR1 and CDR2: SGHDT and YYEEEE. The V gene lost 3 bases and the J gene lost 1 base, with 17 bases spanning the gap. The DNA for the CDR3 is TGTGCCAGCAGCTCACAGCAGTTAACCTTATCCTACAATGAGCAGTTCTTC. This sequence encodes CASSSQQLTLSYNEQFF.